These T cell receptor beta chains were read from a single sample in a study of cytomegalovirus exposure and HLA in healthy donors. The method was immunoSEQ multiplex PCR; TCRdb's version includes in-frame clones alone and lacks a portion of them. The sample consists of 200,000 to 250,000 clones, about 80% of them appearing once. Material: PBMCs. Every receptor here comes from a woman in her thirties or forties in good health and CMV-seronegative. Each CDR3 is given with its conserved first and last residue. A D gene is named only where the DNA matches it firmly. A clone size is listed for some rows: how often the clone was seen (once, few, many), or a class if it is expanded.

cdr3_length,clone_size,d_call,j_call,v_call,cdr3_nt,cdr3_aa
16,.,.,TRBJ1-6,TRBV11-2,TGTGCCAGCAGCTTCCGAGCGAGGTCCTATAATTCACCCCTCCACTTT,CASSFRARSYNSPLHF
16,.,.,TRBJ2-7,TRBV2,TGTGCCAGCAGTGAAGGGGGGGGGCCAGCTGTGTACGAGCAGTACTTC,CASSEGGGPAVYEQYF
17,.,.,TRBJ1-6,TRBV27,TGTGCCAGCAGTTTGGTAAGGGGTAGCTCCTATAATTCACCCCTCCACTTT,CASSLVRGSSYNSPLHF
15,.,TRBD1,TRBJ2-7,TRBV19,TGTGCCAGTAGTATAGCAACAGGGGGAACCTACGAGCAGTACTTC,CASSIATGGTYEQYF
17,.,TRBD1,TRBJ1-1,TRBV18,TGTGCCAGCTCACCAGACGGAGGGGGCATCTTGAACACTGAAGCTTTCTTT,CASSPDGGGILNTEAFF
11,.,.,TRBJ2-7,TRBV29-1,TGCAGCGCCAGACAAGCCTACGAGCAGTACTTC,CSARQAYEQYF
15,.,TRBD2,TRBJ2-7,TRBV6-6,TGTGCCAGCAGTTCCTTAGCGGGGGCGGGGTACGAGCAGTACTTC,CASSSLAGAGYEQYF
14,.,.,TRBJ2-7,TRBV27,TGTGCCAGCAGTTTACAGGGGTCCTCCTACGAGCAGTACTTC,CASSLQGSSYEQYF
15,.,TRBD1,TRBJ2-5,TRBV7-7,TGTGCTAGCAGCTCAGCCGGGACAGGGAAGGAGACCCAGTACTTC,CASSSAGTGKETQYF
14,.,TRBD2,TRBJ2-7,TRBV9,TGTGCCGGCAGCGTAGCGGGGACAAGGGGCGAGCAGTACTTC,CAGSVAGTRGEQYF
14,few,.,TRBJ2-2,TRBV5-4,TGTGCCAGCAGCTTGCGAACTAACACCGGGGAGCTGTTTTTT,CASSLRTNTGELFF
13,.,.,TRBJ1-1,TRBV30,TGTGCCTGGAGTGTATCCAGGGAGGGGCCGGCTTTCTTT,CAWSVSREGPAFF
11,.,TRBD1,TRBJ2-5,TRBV20-1,TGCAGTGCTCCAGGGGGAGAGACCCAGTACTTC,CSAPGGETQYF
15,.,TRBD1,TRBJ1-4,TRBV19,TGTGCCAGTAGTACTCCAGCAGGGGGACTTGAAAAACTGTTTTTT,CASSTPAGGLEKLFF
14,.,TRBD1,TRBJ1-1,TRBV29-1,TGCAGCGTTGGGTCCTCCCAGGGGGCCACTGAAGCTTTCTTT,CSVGSSQGATEAFF
14,.,.,TRBJ2-6,TRBV7-8,TGTGCCAGCAGCGCTACTTTTGGGGCCAACGTCCTGACTTTC,CASSATFGANVLTF
14,.,TRBD1,TRBJ1-6,TRBV9,TGTGCCAGCAGCAAAGGGGGCTGGGATTCACCCCTCCACTTT,CASSKGGWDSPLHF
15,.,TRBD2,TRBJ2-3,TRBV9,TGTGCCAGCAGCCATGGGGGGGGGAGCACAGATACGCAGTATTTT,CASSHGGGSTDTQYF
17,many,TRBD1,TRBJ1-1,TRBV19,TGTGCCAGTAGTACACCGGGACAGGGCACTCTGAACACTGAAGCTTTCTTT,CASSTPGQGTLNTEAFF
14,.,TRBD1,TRBJ2-7,TRBV28,TGTGCCAGCAGTGCCGGGACAGACGCCTACGAGCAGTACTTC,CASSAGTDAYEQYF
15,once,TRBD1,TRBJ1-6,TRBV6-5,TGTGCCAGCAGCCTCGGAGGACAGGGTGGTTCACCCCTCCACTTT,CASSLGGQGGSPLHF
15,.,.,TRBJ1-1,TRBV5-5,TGTGCCAGCAGCCCAACTACGGGGGGCGGAGTGCCAGCTTTCTTT,CASSPTTGGGVPAFF
13,.,TRBD1,TRBJ2-1,TRBV9,TGTGCCAGCAACATTCGACAGGGGGATGAGCAGTTCTTC,CASNIRQGDEQFF
15,.,.,TRBJ2-3,TRBV7-9,TGTGCCAGCAGCTTAGGGGGGCTGAGCACAGATACGCAGTATTTT,CASSLGGLSTDTQYF
14,.,.,TRBJ2-7,TRBV9,TGTGCCAGCAGCGTCGGGGGTAGTTCCTACGAGCAGTACTTC,CASSVGGSSYEQYF
14,.,TRBD1,TRBJ1-4,TRBV11-2,TGTGCCAGCAGCGCCCGGGACAGGGTTGAAAAACTGTTTTTT,CASSARDRVEKLFF
15,few,TRBD1,TRBJ1-1,TRBV13,TGTGCCAGCAGCTTGCCAGGACAGGGCTACACTGAAGCTTTCTTT,CASSLPGQGYTEAFF
12,.,TRBD1,TRBJ2-7,TRBV11-3,TGTGCCAGCAGCTCGTCAGGGGGCGAGCAGTACTTC,CASSSSGGEQYF
15,.,TRBD1,TRBJ1-6,TRBV2,TGTGCCAGCAGGACCGGGACAGGGGATAATTCACCCCTCCACTTT,CASRTGTGDNSPLHF
14,once,.,TRBJ1-5,TRBV19,TGTGCCAGTAGTATTTATTCCTCGGGTCAGCCCCAGCATTTT,CASSIYSSGQPQHF
13,.,.,TRBJ1-1,TRBV11-3,TGTGCCAGCAGCTTTCCAGGTCTGGCTGAAGCTTTCTTT,CASSFPGLAEAFF
16,.,.,TRBJ1-1,TRBV7-6,TGTGCCAGCAGCTTAGAGCCCGGACTGGGTGGGACTGAAGCTTTCTTT,CASSLEPGLGGTEAFF
15,.,TRBD1,TRBJ1-1,TRBV27,TGTGCCAGCAGGAGGACAGGGGGCTTGGCGACCAAAGCTTTCTTT,CASRRTGGLATKAFF
16,.,.,TRBJ2-2,TRBV9,TGTGCCAGCAGCGTAGCGAGACAGAGAAACACCGGGGAGCTGTTTTTT,CASSVARQRNTGELFF
13,.,.,TRBJ1-1,TRBV2,TGTGCCAGCAGTTTACAGGGGAACACTGAAGCTTTCTTT,CASSLQGNTEAFF
15,.,TRBD1,TRBJ1-6,TRBV28,TGTGCCAGCAGGGAAGGACAGGGTTGGAATTCACCCCTCCACTTT,CASREGQGWNSPLHF
12,.,.,TRBJ1-2,TRBV11-2,TGTGCCAGCAGCTGGGGGGGAGATGGCTACACCTTC,CASSWGGDGYTF
14,.,.,TRBJ1-1,TRBV29-1,TGCAGCGTGGGGGGGGGCCAGGCGAACACTGAAGCTTTCTTT,CSVGGGQANTEAFF
18,.,.,TRBJ1-4,TRBV9,TGTGCCAGCAGCACTGGGTTGGCCCGGGGGGATCGAGAAGAAAAACTGTTTTTT,CASSTGLARGDREEKLFF
14,.,.,TRBJ2-1,TRBV5-1,TGCGCCAGCAACCCAGGGTATAGAGGCAATGAGCAGTTCTTC,CASNPGYRGNEQFF
14,.,.,TRBJ2-2,TRBV15,TGTGCCACCAGTCGCGGGGGCGACACCGGGGAGCTGTTTTTT,CATSRGGDTGELFF
16,.,.,TRBJ1-3,TRBV28,TGTGCCAGCAGTTCCCCCGATGCGGTAGGAAGAAACACCATATATTTT,CASSSPDAVGRNTIYF
15,.,TRBD2,TRBJ2-7,TRBV4-1,TGCGCCAGCAGCCAAACGACTAGCGGGGTGTACGAGCAGTACTTC,CASSQTTSGVYEQYF
13,.,.,TRBJ1-5,TRBV9,TGTGCCAGCAGCGGATCGGGGGATCAGCCCCAGCATTTT,CASSGSGDQPQHF
15,.,TRBD1,TRBJ1-5,TRBV19,TGTGCCAGTAGCACCGGGACAGGGTGGAATCAGCCCCAGCATTTT,CASSTGTGWNQPQHF
13,.,.,TRBJ1-1,TRBV18,TGTGCCAGCTCACTACAGGGAGGGGCTGAAGCTTTCTTT,CASSLQGGAEAFF
13,.,TRBD1,TRBJ1-1,TRBV2,TGTGCCAGCACGGGACAGGGGGGAACTGAAGCTTTCTTT,CASTGQGGTEAFF
14,.,.,TRBJ2-7,TRBV11-2,TGTGCCAGCAGCGGAATAAGGGGGAGATACGAGCAGTACTTC,CASSGIRGRYEQYF
13,.,TRBD1,TRBJ1-2,TRBV6-5,TGTGCCAGCAGCCCGGGACAGGGGAATGGCTACACCTTC,CASSPGQGNGYTF
15,.,.,TRBJ1-6,TRBV19,TGTGCCAGTAACCCCACACAGATTCCTAATTCACCCCTCCACTTT,CASNPTQIPNSPLHF
16,.,.,TRBJ1-6,TRBV2,TGTGCCAGCAGTGACCGGGGGAGCTCCTATAATTCACCCCTCCACTTT,CASSDRGSSYNSPLHF
14,.,.,TRBJ2-5,TRBV18,TGTGCCAGCTCACCGGAGGGGACCCAAGAGACCCAGTACTTC,CASSPEGTQETQYF
14,.,.,TRBJ1-2,TRBV7-9,TGTGCCAGCAGCGCAGCGGGGCAGAGCTATGGCTACACCTTC,CASSAAGQSYGYTF